This T cell receptor (beta chain) was identified during a study of beta chain features in type 1 diabetes. Study summary: Across the samples, roughly 98,000,000 sorted cells were examined in total.

Trimming stripped 4 bases from V and 7 bases from J, with 15 bases between. The CDR3 loop spans 13 amino acids. Germline assignment: CDR1 SGHDT and CDR2 YYEEEE. Expressed TCRB transcripts were sequenced because the isolated RNA had all been reverse transcribed beforehand. The method was immunoSEQ multiplex PCR; TCRdb's version includes in-frame clones alone and lacks a portion of them. This repertoire shows 400,000 to 450,000 clones, roughly 13% found once; its top ten account for around 0.035%. The chain employs TRBV5-6 and TRBJ2-7; D is unclear. The sequencing sample was made of naive CD4+ T cells from blood. This receptor was identified in a man in his thirties or forties in good health. Written as DNA, the CDR3 is TGTGCCAGCAGCCCCACGGGTTTCCCGGAGCAGTACGTC. Translating it yields CASSPTGFPEQYV.